This T cell receptor (beta chain) originates from a study of cytomegalovirus exposure and HLA in healthy donors. On the study more broadly: Ancestry clustering placed 81% of more than 350 genotyped donors in the Caucasian-associated cluster. Findings and caveats of the study: HLA restriction was apparent for most CMV-associated TCR beta chains in a later analysis.

With regard to this clone: Its cognate antigen is unknown.

13 Jbeta primers and 60 Vbeta primers were used for the PCR. Clones were read by immunoSEQ multiplex PCR, and TCRdb kept only the in-frame ones, dropping some. Among some 180,000 clones listed, 65% to 90% were seen once. The receptor was isolated from a girl aged 2-10 years in good health and CMV-seropositive. The sample was PBMCs.

The CDR3 loop reads CASSFRPSGGTGELFF. The CDR3 bases are TGTGCCAGCAGTTTTAGGCCTAGCGGGGGCACCGGGGAGCTGTTTTTT. The chain is built from TRBV28 and TRBJ2-2; 10 nucleotides align to TRBD2. Germline-derived CDR1 and CDR2 are MDHEN and SYDVKM. The J segment lost 4 bases and the V segment lost 3 bases, leaving 5 bases of the junction unmatched. The CDR3 has 16 amino acids.